Presented here are 3 T cell receptor beta chains from one specimen sequenced in a study of identical twins. TCRdb redid the calling of the 5' RACE reads with MiXCR, one entry per CDR3 protein. In the table there are some 690,000 distinct CDR3 sequences, over 20% of which are singletons. The same sample was also used in a study of T cells expressing NK-cell markers.

Sample: PBMCs. The origin of the receptors is a woman younger than 35 in good health.

This clonotype was seen a few times. The chain combines TRBV19 with TRBJ2-3; D is uncertain. V dropped 5 bases and J dropped 0 bases, with 9 bases sitting between them. There are 14 residues in the CDR3. In germline, CDR1 is LNHDA, CDR2 SQIVND (reference sequence). The CDR3 spells CASSEPSSTDTQYF. The CDR3 DNA follows: TGTGCCAGTAGTGAACCCTCTAGCACAGATACGCAGTATTTT.

The chain links TRBV11-1 to TRBJ2-3; D is possibly TRBD2 (5 bases). Germline-derived CDR1 and CDR2 are SGHAT and FQDESV (reference sequence). The CDR3 contains 18 residues. The V end was cut by 2 bases, the J end by 0 bases, with 18 bases between. The CDR3 reads CASSLRSGQRASTDTQYF. The CDR3 DNA reads as TGTGCCAGCAGCTTAAGAAGTGGCCAGAGGGCTAGCACAGATACGCAGTATTTT.

With regard to this clonotype: Just one base apart from a much larger clone, this may be a read error. The rearrangement joins TRBV20-1 to TRBJ2-5; D is unresolved. The germline gives CDR1 DFQATT, CDR2 SNEGSKA (reference sequence). The CDR3 spans 10 residues. Trimming took off 2 bases at V and 5 bases at J, with 3 bases between the two ends. CDR3 in amino acids: CSARPETQYF. CDR3 in DNA: TGCAGTGCTAGACCGGAGACCCAGTACTTC.